The 29 T cell receptor beta chains in this list originate from one sample, sequenced in a study of T cell responses to AZD1222 COVID-19 vaccine. Here immunoSEQ multiplex PCR was the method, and the copy in TCRdb shows in-frame clones only, minus some. The sample holds under 150,000 clones, approximately 90% seen once. The source was peripheral blood, collected on day 0 of AZD1222 vaccination. These receptors were taken from an adult in good health.

This clone was seen once. CDR3 loop: CASSPTGGYNQPQHF. CDR3 DNA sequence: TGTGCCAGCTCACCGACAGGGGGTTACAATCAGCCCCAGCATTTT. The rearrangement uses TRBV18 and TRBJ1-5; 9 nucleotides agree with TRBD1. The germline V gene has CDR1 KGHSH and CDR2 LQKENI. This CDR3 spans 15 amino acids. Losses at the gene ends were 3 bases for V and 3 bases for J; bases not matched to a gene: 3.

The chain is built from TRBV29-1 and TRBJ2-1, with a weak D call TRBD2 (6 bases). The CDR3 consists of 11 residues. Germline lookup yields CDR1 SQVTM and CDR2 ANQGSEA. CDR3 coding DNA: TGCTCTTTAGCGGCCAGCAATGAGCAGTTCTTC. It translates to CSLAASNEQFF.

V usage is TRBV19 and J usage is TRBJ2-2; D may match TRBD1 or TRBD2 (5 bases each). The V end was cut by 6 bases, the J end by 7 bases, with 21 bases between. From germline, CDR1 is LNHDA and CDR2 SQIVND (reference sequence). The CDR3 spans 16 residues. Written as DNA, the CDR3 is TGTGCCAGTAGAGAGGGAGAGGGGCCTGCCGGCGGGGAGCTGTTTTTT. It encodes CASREGEGPAGGELFF.

The chain uses TRBV19 and TRBJ1-2, with D perhaps matching TRBD1 (5 bases). In germline, CDR1 is LNHDA, CDR2 SQIVND (reference sequence). The CDR3 runs 15 residues. With 4 bases removed from V and 1 base from J, the gap between germline ends came to 13 bases. Written as DNA, the CDR3 is TGTGCCAGTAGTACCCGGGAGGGGCTTAACTATGGCTACACCTTC. It specifies CASSTREGLNYGYTF.

V gene TRBV28 combines with J gene TRBJ2-2, with a tentative D call TRBD1 (6 bases). CDR3 size: 16 residues. Between the trimmed V and J ends, which lost 7 bases and 1 base, there was a span of 16 bases. The germline gives CDR1 MDHEN, CDR2 SYDVKM. CDR3 in amino acids: CASTEMGHQNTGELFF. In nucleotides, the CDR3 is TGTGCCAGCACCGAAATGGGACACCAGAACACCGGGGAGCTGTTTTTT.

The chain links TRBV7-9 to TRBJ1-5; D is unclear. The V and J ends lost 5 bases and 4 bases respectively, with 9 bases between them. The germline gives CDR1 SEHNR, CDR2 FQNEAQ (reference sequence). This CDR3 comprises 13 residues. This CDR3 reads CASSLTENQPQHF. The CDR3 DNA follows: TGTGCCAGCAGCCTTACAGAGAATCAGCCCCAGCATTTT. The entire variable domain, with the rest obtained from reference TRBV7-9 and TRBJ1-5, is as follows: DTGVSQNPRHKITKRGQNVTFRCDPISEHNRLYWYRQTLGQGPEFLTYFQNEAQLEKSRLLSDRFSAERPKGSFSTLEIQRTEQGDSAMYLCASSLTENQPQHFGDGTRLSIL.

J is TRBJ1-2 and V is TRBV25-1, with TRBD1 matching 9 bases. Germline-derived CDR1 and CDR2 are MGHDK and SYGVNS. The CDR3 has 14 residues. Trimming removed 6 bases from V and 8 bases from J; junction bases left unmatched: 10. CDR3 loop: CASRARTGVGGYTF. The CDR3 DNA reads as TGTGCCAGCAGGGCTCGGACAGGGGTCGGGGGCTACACCTTC.

The genes are TRBV5-1 and TRBJ2-5, with TRBD2 identical over 16 bases. The CDR3 has 18 residues. V trimming: 4 bases; J trimming: 5 bases; junction bases outside the gene matches: 11. Germline V lookup: CDR1 SGHRS, CDR2 YFSETQ. The CDR3 DNA is TGCGCCAGCAGCACAGGGACTAGCGGGAGGGGAAAGGGCGAGACCCAGTACTTC. Its protein is CASSTGTSGRGKGETQYF.

This chain links TRBV5-1 with TRBJ2-5; D could derive from TRBD1 or TRBD2 (6 bases each). Deletions cut 4 bases from V and 5 bases from J, with 12 bases between. The CDR3 is 13 residues long. Germline CDR1 and CDR2: SGHRS and YFSETQ. The CDR3 nucleotides are TGCGCCAGCAGCGACGGGGGCCGCGAGACCCAGTACTTC. Translation gives CASSDGGRETQYF. Complete variable domain (other parts from reference TRBV5-1 and TRBJ2-5): KAGVTQTPRYLIKTRGQQVTLSCSPISGHRSVSWYQQTPGQGLQFLFEYFSETQRNKGNFPGRFSGRQFSNSRSEMNVSTLELGDSALYLCASSDGGRETQYFGPGTRLLVL.

This clone was observed a handful of times. This CDR3 is CASSSGPGSPLHF. For the CDR3, the DNA is TGTGCCAGCAGTTCCGGGCCAGGTTCACCCCTCCACTTT. The rearrangement uses TRBV27 and TRBJ1-6; no definite D call. This CDR3 has 13 amino acids. From germline, CDR1 is MNHEY and CDR2 SMNVEV (reference sequence). Trimming pared 4 bases from V and 9 bases from J, leaving 10 bases between.

The chain is built from TRBV28 and TRBJ2-7, with D possibly matching TRBD1 (6 bases). Germline V lookup: CDR1 MDHEN, CDR2 SYDVKM. Deletions cut 8 bases from V and 5 bases from J, with 19 bases between. The CDR3 totals 14 residues. The CDR3 loop reads CASGPGTRLNEQYF. The CDR3 nucleotides read TGTGCCAGCGGCCCCGGGACACGTTTGAACGAGCAGTACTTC.

The V gene is TRBV28, the J gene TRBJ2-7; 9 bases map to TRBD1. The CDR3 runs 15 residues. CDR1 and CDR2 from the germline V gene are MDHEN and SYDVKM. V shed 7 bases, J shed 6 bases, and the junction held 13 bases outside the gene matches. This CDR3 is CASTGGDRDLPEQYF. The DNA of the CDR3 is TGTGCCAGCACCGGTGGGGACAGGGACCTCCCCGAGCAGTACTTC. Filled out from reference TRBV28 and TRBJ2-7, the complete variable domain reads DVKVTQSSRYLVKRTGEKVFLECVQDMDHENMFWYRQDPGLGLRLIYFSYDVKMKEKGDIPEGYSVSREKKERFSLILESASTNQTSMYLCASTGGDRDLPEQYFGPGTRLTVT.

The chain carries TRBV2 and TRBJ1-1; 7 positions agree with TRBD1. The V gene end was trimmed by 5 bases and the J gene end by 0 bases; junction bases not matched to a gene: 3. CDR3 length equals 14 residues. The germline V gene encodes CDR1 SNHLY and CDR2 FYNNEI. This chain's CDR3 is CASSLTGVNTEAFF. The CDR3, as DNA: TGTGCCAGCAGTCTTACAGGGGTGAACACTGAAGCTTTCTTT. The whole variable domain, filled in from reference TRBV2 and TRBJ1-1, reads EPEVTQTPSHQVTQMGQEVILRCVPISNHLYFYWYRQILGQKVEFLVSFYNNEISEKSEIFDDQFSVERPDGSNFTLKIRSTKLEDSAMYFCASSLTGVNTEAFFGQGTRLTVV.

The gene calls are TRBV4-1 and TRBJ1-5; TRBD1 might be the D (6 bases). The CDR3 has 15 amino acids. V gave up 0 bases and J gave up 5 bases, with 11 bases separating them. Looked up from germline, CDR1 is MGHRA and CDR2 is YSYEKL. CDR3 region: CASSQDMGGHQPQHF. In DNA form, the CDR3 reads TGCGCCAGCAGCCAAGATATGGGGGGCCATCAGCCCCAGCATTTT.

The chain joins TRBV6-6 to TRBJ1-1, with D tentatively TRBD1 (5 bases). Deletions cut 4 bases from V and 5 bases from J, with 8 bases between. The germline gives CDR1 MNHNY, CDR2 SVGAGI (reference sequence). This CDR3 region has 12 residues. The DNA of the CDR3 is TGTGCCAGCAGTTGGGGGGAGACTGAAGCTTTCTTT. Encoded protein: CASSWGETEAFF.

This rearrangement joins TRBV18 to TRBJ2-1; 10 nucleotides line up with TRBD2. J lost 6 bases, V lost 1 base, and 9 bases had no gene match. Germline values: CDR1 KGHSH, CDR2 LQKENI. CDR3 size: 17 residues. This chain's CDR3 is CASSPRIGTSEVNEQFF. The CDR3 DNA reads TGTGCCAGCTCACCACGTATCGGGACTAGCGAAGTCAATGAGCAGTTCTTC.

The chain couples TRBV7-9 to TRBJ2-1, with D uncertain. Germline V gives CDR1 SEHNR, CDR2 FQNEAQ (reference sequence). Trimming took off 8 bases at V and 3 bases at J, with 8 bases between the two ends. CDR3 length equals 12 residues. CDR3 DNA: TGTGCCAGCGGGCAAAACTACAATGAGCAGTTCTTC. It codes for CASGQNYNEQFF.

The rearrangement links TRBV2 to TRBJ2-3; D may be TRBD2 (5 bases). CDR1 and CDR2 from the germline V gene are SNHLY and FYNNEI. CDR3 length equals 13 residues. Trimming shortened V by 5 bases and J by 3 bases, and 9 bases separated the two germline ends. CDR3 residues: CASSWRRTDTQYF. For the CDR3, the DNA is TGTGCCAGCAGTTGGAGGAGAACAGATACGCAGTATTTT.

The chain is built from TRBV6-5 and TRBJ1-5; D call uncertain. This CDR3 spans 15 amino acids. V dropped 8 bases and J dropped 4 bases, with 18 bases sitting between them. Germline loops: CDR1 MNHEY, CDR2 SVGAGI. CDR3 region: CASRPSSTINQPQHF. The CDR3 DNA sequence: TGTGCCAGCCGGCCGTCGTCGACAATAAATCAGCCCCAGCATTTT.

The rearrangement links TRBV28 to TRBJ2-4; D is perhaps TRBD1 (6 bases). CDR1 MDHEN and CDR2 SYDVKM come from the germline V gene. V lost 6 bases and J 0 bases, leaving 12 bases between the germline ends. The CDR3 covers 15 residues. The CDR3 sequence: CASSTTGLAKNIQYF. The CDR3 nucleotides are TGTGCCAGCAGCACGACAGGTCTAGCCAAAAACATTCAGTACTTC.

The chain couples TRBV3-1 (or the pseudogene TRBV3-2) to TRBJ2-2; tentatively, D is TRBD2 (7 bases). The germline V gene has CDR1 LGHDT and CDR2 YNNKEL (reference sequence). V was shortened by 6 bases and J by 6 bases, with 14 bases between the two germline ends. This CDR3 region has 14 residues. Here the CDR3 reads CASSTRGGAGELFF. In DNA, the CDR3 is TGTGCCAGCAGTACGAGGGGGGGGGCCGGGGAGCTGTTTTTT.

To note about this clone: At the DNA level, this CDR3 is encoded by other sequences in the same sample as well. This chain joins TRBV28 and TRBJ2-7, with D uncertain. The CDR3 covers 11 residues. CDR1 and CDR2 from the germline V gene are MDHEN and SYDVKM. Between the trimmed V and J ends, which lost 4 bases and 3 bases, there was a span of 4 bases. DNA of the CDR3: TGTGCCAGCAGTTCCTACTACGAGCAGTACTTC. Its translation: CASSSYYEQYF.

The chain is built from TRBV6-5 and TRBJ1-6, with D uncertain. CDR1 MNHEY and CDR2 SVGAGI come from the germline V gene. Trimming shortened V by 8 bases and J by 10 bases, and 15 bases separated the two germline ends. The CDR3 extends over 13 amino acids. The CDR3 DNA sequence: TGTGCCAGCGGGCAACAGAACGGCTCACCCCTCCACTTT. Amino acid sequence: CASGQQNGSPLHF.

V gene TRBV11-2 combines with J gene TRBJ2-1; 9 nucleotides line up with TRBD2. After removal of 5 bases from V and 8 bases from J, the junction contained 13 bases not matched to a gene. The CDR3 has 16 amino acids. Germline CDR1 SGHAT, CDR2 FQNNGV. In DNA form, the CDR3 reads TGTGCCAGCAGCCTGAGGACTAGCGACCGTTTCTATGAGCAGTTCTTC. Its protein product is CASSLRTSDRFYEQFF.

The V gene is TRBV19, the J gene TRBJ2-5; D remains ambiguous. V was pared by 10 bases and J by 5 bases, with 14 bases between. Per germline, CDR1 LNHDA and CDR2 SQIVND (reference sequence). The CDR3 extends over 12 amino acids. The CDR3 region has the DNA TGTGCCACCCGGCAGGCTGGGGAGACCCAGTACTTC. This codes for CATRQAGETQYF.

The chain links TRBV18 to TRBJ2-1; possible D gene TRBD2, 6 bases. The germline V gene has CDR1 KGHSH and CDR2 LQKENI. The CDR3 length is 16 residues. V was shortened by 0 bases and J by 3 bases, with 12 bases between the two germline ends. In nucleotides, the CDR3 is TGTGCCAGCTCACCACCGTCGGGAGTCTACTACAATGAGCAGTTCTTC. Translating it yields CASSPPSGVYYNEQFF. Supplemented by reference TRBV18 and TRBJ2-1, the full variable domain reads NAGVMQNPRHLVRRRGQEARLRCSPMKGHSHVYWYRQLPEEGLKFMVYLQKENIIDESGMPKERFSAEFPKEGPSILRIQQVVRGDSAAYFCASSPPSGVYYNEQFFGPGTRLTVL.

The J gene is TRBJ2-7, the V gene TRBV14; 8 positions agree with TRBD2. This CDR3 region has 14 residues. The ends lost 1 base at V and 9 bases at J; junction bases unmatched: 8. Germline assignment: CDR1 SGHDN and CDR2 FVKESK. The CDR3: CASSQAGGQLVQYF. In DNA form, the CDR3 reads TGTGCCAGCAGCCAAGCGGGAGGGCAGCTGGTGCAGTACTTC.

The V and J genes are TRBV10-1 and TRBJ2-7; 12 positions agree with TRBD1. Germline lookup yields CDR1 WNHNN and CDR2 SYGVQD (reference sequence). The CDR3 spans 14 residues. Unmatched junction bases numbered 6, after V lost 6 bases and J lost 6 bases. This CDR3 is CASRDRDRGREQYF. The CDR3 DNA reads TGCGCCAGCAGGGACCGGGACAGGGGGCGCGAGCAGTACTTC.

The chain has TRBV6-6 and TRBJ2-7; tentatively, D is TRBD2 (6 bases). Trimming removed 4 bases from V and 3 bases from J, with 10 bases in between. Germline V gene sequence: CDR1 MNHNY, CDR2 SVGAGI (reference sequence). This CDR3 spans 13 amino acids. The CDR3 sequence: CASSWDSIYEQYF. CDR3 in DNA: TGTGCCAGCAGTTGGGACTCCATCTACGAGCAGTACTTC.